These 6 T cell receptor beta chains share one sample of origin, sequenced in a study of T cell changes during pregnancy in multiple sclerosis. Using immunoSEQ multiplex PCR, the repertoire was profiled, and TCRdb retains in-frame clones only, with some absent. The data hold tens of thousands of clones, with around 91% observed a single time. Sequences were derived from peripheral blood, sampled after pregnancy. The receptors derive from a female donor in good health, enrolled as a control in a pregnancy study.

The gene calls are TRBV6-6 and TRBJ1-4; a weak D match, TRBD1 (6 bases). The ends were cut back, 6 bases at V and 2 bases at J, with 16 bases in the middle. Germline CDR1 is MNHNY and CDR2 is SVGAGI (reference sequence). The CDR3 covers 16 residues. The CDR3 region is CASRPASQGTNEKLFF. The CDR3 nucleotides read TGTGCCAGCAGGCCCGCCTCACAGGGTACTAATGAAAAACTGTTTTTT.

The chain has TRBV14 and TRBJ1-1, with a tentative D call TRBD1 (5 bases). Trimming pared 3 bases from V and 1 base from J, leaving 12 bases between. This CDR3 spans 15 amino acids. Germline CDR1 and CDR2: SGHDN and FVKESK. CDR3 residues: CASSQLRQGNTEAFF. CDR3 sequence (DNA): TGTGCCAGCAGCCAGCTGAGGCAGGGGAACACTGAAGCTTTCTTT.

This clone has more than one count but fewer than ten. CDR3 nucleotide sequence: TGTGCCAGCAGCGTTGCCAGCGGGGTTCAAGAGACCCAGTACTTC. Translation: CASSVASGVQETQYF. V usage is TRBV9 and J usage is TRBJ2-5; TRBD2 aligns across 7 bases. V shed 2 bases, J shed 2 bases, and the junction held 6 bases outside the gene matches. Germline lookup yields CDR1 SGDLS and CDR2 YYNGEE. The CDR3 totals 15 residues.

This clone has just one count. V and J are TRBV25-1 and TRBJ2-1; no definite D call. CDR3 length: 14 amino acids. From germline, CDR1 is MGHDK and CDR2 SYGVNS. The ends were cut back, 3 bases at V and 10 bases at J, with 16 bases in the middle. DNA of the CDR3: TGTGCCAGCAGTGAGCCAACCGACCCTAGGGAGCAGTTCTTC. Translating gives CASSEPTDPREQFF.

This clone has only one observation. CDR3: CASSPGTDYEQYF. In nucleotides, the CDR3 is TGTGCCAGCAGCCCAGGGACAGACTACGAGCAGTACTTC. The V and J genes are TRBV7-9 and TRBJ2-7, with 7 positions matching TRBD1. Looked up from germline, CDR1 is SEHNR and CDR2 is FQNEAQ (reference sequence). The CDR3 has 13 residues. J gave up 3 bases and V 5 bases, and 4 bases lay outside the gene matches.

The sample holds one count of this clone. The J gene is TRBJ1-2, the V gene TRBV6-5, with TRBD1 matching over 8 bases. V shed 6 bases, J shed 3 bases, and the junction held 6 bases outside the gene matches. Germline V gene lookup returns CDR1 MNHEY and CDR2 SVGAGI. This CDR3 contains 14 residues. CDR3 sequence (DNA): TGTGCCAGCAGCCCCCGGACAGGGTACTATGGCTACACCTTC. Translation: CASSPRTGYYGYTF.